This record looks at one TCR beta chain sequence and its context. This sample is part of a study of T-cell reconstitution after alpha-beta-depleted transplantation in children. The germline V and J ends were trimmed by 4 bases and 0 bases, with 3 bases remaining between them. The germline gives CDR1 SNHLY, CDR2 FYNNEI. This CDR3 is 12 amino acids long. Preparing the TCRbeta library involved the use of unique molecular identifiers. MiXCR, applied by TCRdb to the PCR reads, yields one record per CDR3 protein. The repertoire holds about half a million distinct CDR3 sequences, under 15% seen once, with around 5.6% in the top ten.

This TCR was sampled from a human donor who donated a stem cell graft to a child with combined immunodeficiency. J is TRBJ1-1 and V is TRBV2; no definite D call. The starting material was PBMCs from the stem cell graft donor, obtained from the stem cell graft. The DNA of the CDR3 is TGTGCCAGCAGTGCAGTGAACACTGAAGCTTTCTTT. The encoded protein is CASSAVNTEAFF.